This T cell receptor (beta chain) comes out of a study of cytotoxic CD8 clonotypes in ibrutinib-treated CLL (dated by TCRdb to the early 2020s). The study in broad terms: The cohort had about a dozen relapsed/refractory and 15 treatment-naive patients; 17 to 18 were IGHV unmutated. Partial responses were observed in roughly 24 patients and complete responses in 2; after a median follow-up of around 68 months, remission was maintained in around 14 patients and progression was observed in about twelve. Cryopreserved peripheral blood mononuclear cells were collected at three points: before therapy, at response, and at either sustained remission or disease progression. Samples at response were collected after a median of about 12 months of treatment, with a range of roughly 6 to 40 months. On average, each sample yielded hundreds of thousands of productive templates and tens of thousands of productive rearrangements. Longitudinal samples were available for about 30% of the 86 trial participants. Broad study findings and their caveats: Clonality increased at ibrutinib response, stayed stable in sustained remission, and fell back toward baseline at progression. Sustained-remission and progressing patients did not have matched sampling times, and lymph node repertoires were not examined. Public clonotypes were rare and either contracted or stayed stable during treatment, and the rise in clonality at ibrutinib response reflected the expansion of private clonotypes. Baseline clonality was found to be higher than that of age-matched healthy donors and was strongly correlated with circulating CD8+ T-cell counts.

Note on this clone: Its specific antigen is unknown. No per-base quality is available; no much larger clone lies one base away.

The goal of deep resolution MiSeq sequencing was a depth between 1 in 1 million and 1 in 200,000 T cells, and coverage averaged 10x per clonotype. The immunoSEQ hsTCRB Kit was used to generate TCR beta libraries. Turning to the authors' computational methods: The data were analyzed with ImmunoSEQ Analyzer and ImmunoSEQ Data Assistant, and V, D and J gene assignments followed IMGT definitions. Clonality was computed as one minus normalized Shannon entropy of productive rearrangement frequencies, ranging from 0 to 1. Public clonotype analysis was restricted to overrepresented clonotypes comprising at least 0.05% of each patient's repertoire. Some 13 age-matched healthy donor repertoires from immuneACCESS served as clonality controls. TCRdb took over this immuneACCESS table, retaining in-frame rearrangements with V and J assigned. Such tables are incomplete; in checked studies, under half of the missing clones stem from an unresolved V gene, and the remainder is unexplained. V and J calls and clone size come straight from that table; D and trimming were deduced from the DNA. Counted in this sample were around 310,000 clones; roughly 85% of them appeared once. The top ten clonotypes cover about 6.7% of the sample.

For TCR beta library preparation, around 2 micrograms of genomic DNA were isolated from cryopreserved PBMCs. Longitudinal blood samples from CLL patients on ibrutinib monotherapy underwent high-throughput TCR beta sequencing. Patients were enrolled in a phase 2 open-label single-center ibrutinib monotherapy trial. CDR3 length: 11 amino acids, cysteine to phenylalanine. The retained sequence is limited to the CDR3, 33 bases, with the frame set at the first base. Reading the germline V gene gives CDR1 SGDLS and CDR2 YYNGEE. V drops 4 bases and J drops 7 bases, leaving 6 bases in between. Source: PBMCs, taken before ibrutinib treatment. This chain joins TRBV9 to TRBJ1-5; the D gene identity is not certain. The TCR comes from a human donor with chronic lymphocytic leukemia. This receptor has the CDR3 CASSPPQPQHF. The sequenced DNA is TGTGCCAGCAGCCCGCCACAGCCCCAGCATTTT.